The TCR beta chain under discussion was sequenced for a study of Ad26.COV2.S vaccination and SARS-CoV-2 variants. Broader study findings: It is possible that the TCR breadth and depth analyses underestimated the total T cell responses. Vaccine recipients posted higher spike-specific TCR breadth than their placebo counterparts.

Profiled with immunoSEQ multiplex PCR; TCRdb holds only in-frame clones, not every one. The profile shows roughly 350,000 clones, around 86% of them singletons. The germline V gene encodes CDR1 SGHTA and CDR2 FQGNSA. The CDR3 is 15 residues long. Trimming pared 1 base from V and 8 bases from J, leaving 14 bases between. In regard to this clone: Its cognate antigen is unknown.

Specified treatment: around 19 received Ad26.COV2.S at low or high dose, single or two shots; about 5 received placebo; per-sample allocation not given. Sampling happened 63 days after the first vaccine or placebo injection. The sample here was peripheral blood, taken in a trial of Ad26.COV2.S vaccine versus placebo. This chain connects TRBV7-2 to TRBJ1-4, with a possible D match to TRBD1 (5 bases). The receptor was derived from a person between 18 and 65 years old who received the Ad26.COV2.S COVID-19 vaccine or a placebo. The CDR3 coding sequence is TGTGCCAGCAGCTTAGGTGGCAGGGTGAGGGAAAAACTGTTTTTT. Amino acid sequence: CASSLGGRVREKLFF. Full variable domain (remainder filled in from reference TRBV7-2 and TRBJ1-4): GAGVSQSPSNKVTEKGKDVELRCDPISGHTALYWYRQSLGQGLEFLIYFQGNSAPDKSGLPSDRFSAERTGGSVSTLTIQRTQQEDSAVYLCASSLGGRVREKLFFGSGTQLSVL.